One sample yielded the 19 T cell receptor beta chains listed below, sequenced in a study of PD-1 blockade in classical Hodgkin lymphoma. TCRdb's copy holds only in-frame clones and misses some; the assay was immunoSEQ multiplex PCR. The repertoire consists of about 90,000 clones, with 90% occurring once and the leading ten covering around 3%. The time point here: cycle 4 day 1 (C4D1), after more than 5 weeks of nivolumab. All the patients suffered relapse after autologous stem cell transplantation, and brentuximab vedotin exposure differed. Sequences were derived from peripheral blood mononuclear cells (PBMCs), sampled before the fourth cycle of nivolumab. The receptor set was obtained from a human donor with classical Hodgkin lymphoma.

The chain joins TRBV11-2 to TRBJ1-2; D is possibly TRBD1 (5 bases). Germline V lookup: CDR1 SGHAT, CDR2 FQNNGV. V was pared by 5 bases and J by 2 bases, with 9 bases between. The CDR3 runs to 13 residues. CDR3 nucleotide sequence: TGTGCCAGCAGCCCGGACACCAACTATGGCTACACCTTC. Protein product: CASSPDTNYGYTF.

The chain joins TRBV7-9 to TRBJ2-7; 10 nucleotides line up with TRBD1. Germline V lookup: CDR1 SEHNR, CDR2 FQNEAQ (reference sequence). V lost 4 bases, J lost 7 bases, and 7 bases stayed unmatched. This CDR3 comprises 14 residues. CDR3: CASSSATGGREQYF. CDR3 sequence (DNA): TGTGCCAGCAGCTCCGCGACAGGGGGCCGGGAGCAGTACTTC. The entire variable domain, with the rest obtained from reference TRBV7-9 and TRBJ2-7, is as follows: DTGVSQNPRHKITKRGQNVTFRCDPISEHNRLYWYRQTLGQGPEFLTYFQNEAQLEKSRLLSDRFSAERPKGSFSTLEIQRTEQGDSAMYLCASSSATGGREQYFGPGTRLTVT.

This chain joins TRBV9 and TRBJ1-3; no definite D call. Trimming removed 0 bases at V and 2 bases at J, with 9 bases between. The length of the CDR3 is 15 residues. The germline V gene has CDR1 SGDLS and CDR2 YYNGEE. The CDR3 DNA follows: TGTGCCAGCAGCGTAGAAGGCAGCCCTGGAAACACCATATATTTT. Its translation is CASSVEGSPGNTIYF.

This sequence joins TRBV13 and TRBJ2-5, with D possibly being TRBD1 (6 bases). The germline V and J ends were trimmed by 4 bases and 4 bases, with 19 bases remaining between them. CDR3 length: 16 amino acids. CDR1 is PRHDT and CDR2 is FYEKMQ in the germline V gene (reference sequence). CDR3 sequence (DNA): TGTGCCAGCAGCTCAAACCAGGGGAGACGGGCAGAGACCCAGTACTTC. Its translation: CASSSNQGRRAETQYF.

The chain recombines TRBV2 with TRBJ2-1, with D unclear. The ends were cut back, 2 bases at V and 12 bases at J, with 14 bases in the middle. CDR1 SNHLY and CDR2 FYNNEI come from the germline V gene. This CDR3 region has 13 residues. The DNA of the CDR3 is TGTGCCAGCAGTGAATTGTTAGGGTTTGGGCAGTTCTTC. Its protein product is CASSELLGFGQFF. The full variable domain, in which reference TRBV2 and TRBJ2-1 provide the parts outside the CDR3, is EPEVTQTPSHQVTQMGQEVILRCVPISNHLYFYWYRQILGQKVEFLVSFYNNEISEKSEIFDDQFSVERPDGSNFTLKIRSTKLEDSAMYFCASSELLGFGQFFGPGTRLTVL.

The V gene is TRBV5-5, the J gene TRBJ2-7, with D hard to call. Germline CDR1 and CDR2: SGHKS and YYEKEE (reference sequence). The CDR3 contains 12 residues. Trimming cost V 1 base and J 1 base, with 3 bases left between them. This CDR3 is CASSLLSYEQYF. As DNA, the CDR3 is TGTGCCAGCAGCTTGTTGTCCTACGAGCAGTACTTC.

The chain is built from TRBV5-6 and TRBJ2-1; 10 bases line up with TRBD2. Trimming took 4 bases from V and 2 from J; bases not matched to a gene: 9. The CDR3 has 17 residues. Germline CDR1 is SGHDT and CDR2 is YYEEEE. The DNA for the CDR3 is TGTGCCAGCAGCCAAGTCCATAGCGGGGGGCCCTACAATGAGCAGTTCTTC. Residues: CASSQVHSGGPYNEQFF.

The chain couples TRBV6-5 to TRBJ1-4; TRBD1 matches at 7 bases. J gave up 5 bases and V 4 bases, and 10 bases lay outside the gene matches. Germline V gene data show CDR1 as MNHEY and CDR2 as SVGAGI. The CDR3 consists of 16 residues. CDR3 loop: CASSCAEGQKNEKLFF. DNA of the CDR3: TGTGCCAGCAGTTGCGCTGAGGGACAGAAGAATGAAAAACTGTTTTTT.

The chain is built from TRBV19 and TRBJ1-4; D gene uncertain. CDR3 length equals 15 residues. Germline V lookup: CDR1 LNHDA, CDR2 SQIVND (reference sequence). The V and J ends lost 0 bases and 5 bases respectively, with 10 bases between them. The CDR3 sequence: CASSIERGFNEKLFF. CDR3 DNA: TGTGCCAGTAGTATAGAAAGAGGGTTCAATGAAAAACTGTTTTTT.

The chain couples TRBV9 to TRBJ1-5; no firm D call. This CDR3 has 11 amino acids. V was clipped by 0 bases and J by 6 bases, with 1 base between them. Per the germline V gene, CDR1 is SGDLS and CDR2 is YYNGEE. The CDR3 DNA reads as TGTGCCAGCAGCGTAGGTCAGCCCCAGCATTTT. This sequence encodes CASSVGQPQHF.

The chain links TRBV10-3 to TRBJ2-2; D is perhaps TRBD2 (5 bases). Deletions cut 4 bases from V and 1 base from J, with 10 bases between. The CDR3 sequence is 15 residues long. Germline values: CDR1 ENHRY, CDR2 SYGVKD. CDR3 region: CAISARAKNTGELFF. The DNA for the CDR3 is TGTGCCATCAGTGCGAGGGCCAAGAACACCGGGGAGCTGTTTTTT.

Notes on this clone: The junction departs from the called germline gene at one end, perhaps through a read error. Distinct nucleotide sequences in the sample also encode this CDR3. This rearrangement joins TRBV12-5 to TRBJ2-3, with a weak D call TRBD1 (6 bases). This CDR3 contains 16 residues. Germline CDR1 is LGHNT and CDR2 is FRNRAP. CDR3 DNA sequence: TGTGCTAGCGGTTTGTCCCTCAGGGGATCCACAGATACGCAGTATTTT. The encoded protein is CASGLSLRGSTDTQYF.

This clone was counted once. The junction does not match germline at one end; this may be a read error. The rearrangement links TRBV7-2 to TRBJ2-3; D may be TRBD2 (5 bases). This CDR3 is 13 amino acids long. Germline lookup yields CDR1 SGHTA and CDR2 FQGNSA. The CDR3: CASSLALADTQYF. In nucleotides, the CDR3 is TGTGCCAGCAGCCTAGCTTTGGCAGATACGCAGTATTTT.

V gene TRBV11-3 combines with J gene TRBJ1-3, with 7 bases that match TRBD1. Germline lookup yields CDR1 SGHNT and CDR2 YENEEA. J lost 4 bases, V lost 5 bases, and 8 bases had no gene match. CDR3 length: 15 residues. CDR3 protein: CASSETGVSGNTIYF. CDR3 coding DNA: TGTGCCAGCAGCGAAACAGGGGTTTCCGGAAACACCATATATTTT.

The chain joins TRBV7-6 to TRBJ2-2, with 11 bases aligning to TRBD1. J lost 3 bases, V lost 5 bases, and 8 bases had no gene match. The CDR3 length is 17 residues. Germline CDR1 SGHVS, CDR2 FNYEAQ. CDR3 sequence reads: CASSPRKGQGDTGELFF. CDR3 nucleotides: TGTGCCAGCAGCCCTCGGAAGGGACAGGGGGACACCGGGGAGCTGTTTTTT.

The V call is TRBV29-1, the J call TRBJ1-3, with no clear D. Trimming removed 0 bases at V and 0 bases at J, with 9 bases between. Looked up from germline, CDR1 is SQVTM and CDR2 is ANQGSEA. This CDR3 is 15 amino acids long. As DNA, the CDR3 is TGCAGCGTTGAAGATGGGCACCTCTCTGGAAACACCATATATTTT. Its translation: CSVEDGHLSGNTIYF.

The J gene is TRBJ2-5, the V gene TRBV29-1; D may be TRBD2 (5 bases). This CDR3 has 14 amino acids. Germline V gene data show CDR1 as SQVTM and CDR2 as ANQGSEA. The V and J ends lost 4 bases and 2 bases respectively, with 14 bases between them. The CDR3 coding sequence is TGCAGCGTTGGACGAGGGAGTTCGCAAGAGACCCAGTACTTC. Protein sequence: CSVGRGSSQETQYF. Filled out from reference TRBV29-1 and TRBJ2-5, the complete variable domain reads SAVISQKPSRDICQRGTSLTIQCQVDSQVTMMFWYRQQPGQSLTLIATANQGSEATYESGFVIDKFPISRPNLTFSTLTVSNMSPEDSSIYLCSVGRGSSQETQYFGPGTRLLVL.

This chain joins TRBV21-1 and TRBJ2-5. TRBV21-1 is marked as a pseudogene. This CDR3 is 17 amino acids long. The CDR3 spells CASSKGTSVGKQETQYF. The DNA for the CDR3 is TGTGCCAGCAGCAAGGGGACGAGTGTCGGGAAACAAGAGACCCAGTACTTC.

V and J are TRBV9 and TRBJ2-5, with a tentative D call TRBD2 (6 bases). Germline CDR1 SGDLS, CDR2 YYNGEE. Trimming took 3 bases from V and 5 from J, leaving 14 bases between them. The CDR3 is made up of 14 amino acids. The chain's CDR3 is CASSGLSSVETQYF. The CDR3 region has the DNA TGTGCCAGCAGCGGACTCTCTAGCGTTGAGACCCAGTACTTC.